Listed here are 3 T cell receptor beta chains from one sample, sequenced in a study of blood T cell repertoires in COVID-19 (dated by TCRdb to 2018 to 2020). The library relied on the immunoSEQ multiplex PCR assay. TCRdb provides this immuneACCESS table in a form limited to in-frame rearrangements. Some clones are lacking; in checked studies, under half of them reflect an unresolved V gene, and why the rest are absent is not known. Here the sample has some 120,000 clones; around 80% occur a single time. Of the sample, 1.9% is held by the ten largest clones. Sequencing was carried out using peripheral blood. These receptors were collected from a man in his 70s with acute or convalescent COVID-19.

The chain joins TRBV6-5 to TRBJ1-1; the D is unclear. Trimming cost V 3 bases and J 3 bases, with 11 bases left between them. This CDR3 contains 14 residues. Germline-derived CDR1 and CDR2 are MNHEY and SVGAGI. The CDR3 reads CASSYNGGDTEAFF. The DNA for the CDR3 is TGTGCCAGCAGTTATAACGGCGGGGACACTGAAGCTTTCTTT.

The CDR3 protein is CASSLQKGNYGYTF. The CDR3 nucleotides read TGTGCCAGCAGCTTACAAAAGGGGAACTATGGCTACACCTTC. This chain connects TRBV7-2 to TRBJ1-2; D might be TRBD1 (5 bases). Trimming pared 2 bases from V and 2 bases from J, leaving 9 bases between. Germline assignment: CDR1 SGHTA and CDR2 FQGNSA. The CDR3 spans 14 residues.

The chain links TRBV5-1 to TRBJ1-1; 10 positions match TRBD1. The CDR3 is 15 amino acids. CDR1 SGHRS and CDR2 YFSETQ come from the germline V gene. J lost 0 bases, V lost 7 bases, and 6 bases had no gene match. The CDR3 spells CASRWGQGMNTEAFF. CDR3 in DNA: TGCGCCAGCCGATGGGGACAGGGGATGAACACTGAAGCTTTCTTT.